These 9 T cell receptor beta chains were all obtained from the same sample, sequenced in a study of identical twins. Via MiXCR, TCRdb re-called the 5' RACE reads, giving one row per CDR3 protein. The sample yields more than 650,000 distinct CDR3 sequences, 6% to 6.5% seen once. The sample was naive T cells sorted from blood. Receptor source: a man between 18 and 29 years old in good health.

This clonotype was observed at least ten times. The J gene is TRBJ2-7, the V gene TRBV29-1; TRBD2 matches 12 bases. The CDR3 sequence is 14 residues long. J was trimmed by 6 bases and V by 2 bases; bases with no gene match: 5. Germline assignment: CDR1 SQVTM and CDR2 ANQGSEA. Here the CDR3 reads CSVESLAGGGEQYF. CDR3 bases: TGCAGCGTTGAATCGCTAGCGGGGGGGGGCGAGCAGTACTTC.

As regards this clonotype: This may stem from a read error, because a much larger clone lies one nucleotide away. It is likely a read error, because the conserved phenylalanine at the end of the CDR3 is missing. This sequence joins TRBV4-2 and TRBJ2-1; D is unclear. This CDR3 spans 13 amino acids. V lost 3 bases to trimming and J lost 7 bases, with 10 bases between them. The V gene's germline CDR1 is LGHNA and CDR2 YNFKEQ. CDR3 protein: CASSQGTGNEQFY. DNA for the CDR3: TGTGCCAGCAGCCAGGGCACGGGTAATGAGCAGTTCTAC.

This clonotype was seen repeatedly, ten times or more. The chain uses TRBV20-1 and TRBJ2-2; tentative D call: TRBD1 (6 bases). The germline CDR1 and CDR2 sequences are DFQATT and SNEGSKA (reference sequence). The V end was cut by 0 bases, the J end by 2 bases, with 10 bases between. The CDR3 loop spans 15 amino acids. CDR3 nucleotide sequence: TGCAGTGCTAGAGAGCCAGGGGCAAACACCGGGGAGCTGTTTTTT. Encoded protein: CSAREPGANTGELFF.

The sample holds a few counts of this clonotype. The chain employs TRBV7-2 and TRBJ1-1; 7 bases map to TRBD1. V lost 0 bases to trimming and J lost 5 bases; unmatched junction nucleotides: 6. Germline V lookup: CDR1 SGHTA, CDR2 FQGNSA. The CDR3 consists of 15 residues. The CDR3 protein is CASSLAQGGGTEAFF. The CDR3 DNA follows: TGTGCCAGCAGCTTAGCGCAGGGGGGAGGTACTGAAGCTTTCTTT.

This clonotype was found many times. The genes are TRBV9 and TRBJ2-7; 11 bases agree with TRBD2. Germline values: CDR1 SGDLS, CDR2 YYNGEE. After removal of 3 bases from V and 4 bases from J, the junction contained 3 bases not matched to a gene. There are 14 residues in the CDR3. The CDR3 is CASSAGLAGYEQYF. The DNA of the CDR3 is TGTGCCAGCAGCGCAGGACTAGCGGGTTACGAGCAGTACTTC.

This clonotype occurred many times. The chain combines TRBV20-1 with TRBJ2-7; 9 bases fit TRBD1. Germline values: CDR1 DFQATT, CDR2 SNEGSKA (reference sequence). The CDR3 runs 15 residues. V lost 3 bases, J lost 3 bases, and 9 bases stayed unmatched. CDR3 in amino acids: CSASPIDRGVYEQYF. Written as DNA, the CDR3 is TGCAGTGCTAGTCCGATCGACAGGGGGGTCTACGAGCAGTACTTC.

This clonotype turned up a few times. The J gene is TRBJ2-4, the V gene TRBV5-6, with D uncertain. Trimming left V 3 bases short and J 7 bases short, with 17 bases between. This CDR3 is 15 amino acids long. Germline V gives CDR1 SGHDT, CDR2 YYEEEE. The CDR3 nucleotides read TGTGCCAGCAGCTCCACTGAGGACCCCTGGAACATTCAGTACTTC. Translating it yields CASSSTEDPWNIQYF.

This clonotype was seen at least ten times. This chain uses TRBV27 with TRBJ2-7, with D possibly TRBD1 on 5 matching bases. Germline V gene lookup returns CDR1 MNHEY and CDR2 SMNVEV (reference sequence). CDR3 length: 14 residues. The germline V and J ends were trimmed by 2 bases and 3 bases, with 11 bases remaining between them. The CDR3 reads CASSLQGTVYEQYF. The CDR3 DNA is TGTGCCAGCAGTTTACAGGGAACGGTCTACGAGCAGTACTTC.

The chain recombines TRBV30 with TRBJ1-1; D uncertain. Trimming took off 5 bases at V and 4 bases at J, with 14 bases between the two ends. The germline V gene encodes CDR1 GTSNPN and CDR2 SVGIG (reference sequence). The CDR3 runs 13 residues. The DNA of the CDR3 is TGTGCCTGGTCGGGTGGCATGGGCACTGAAGCTTTCTTT. Translating gives CAWSGGMGTEAFF.